The sequence of this T cell receptor beta chain was determined in a study of cytomegalovirus exposure and HLA in healthy donors. The CDR3 consists of 14 residues. The V end was cut by 8 bases, the J end by 7 bases, with 16 bases between. Germline CDR1 and CDR2: SGHRS and YFSETQ. Vbeta (60) and Jbeta (13) primers were used in the PCR. Original processing notes: A later analysis counted 80 million or so unique TCR beta chains, some 10 million shared. Sequencing used immunoSEQ multiplex PCR; TCRdb keeps in-frame clones, though not all of them. V and J calls and clone size come straight from that table; D and trimming were deduced from the DNA. The sample holds around 150,000 clones, more than 70% seen once. Turning to this clone: Its antigen is unknown.

Study-level points and caveats: Earlier results showed most TCR beta V segments being productive about 87% or about 30% of the time. A further, later analysis showed that HLA-associated TCR beta chains (compared with equally common others) were more clonally expanded. The presence/absence work took it that sequencing depth was about the same across donors.

Sequencing was done on a sample of PBMCs. V usage is TRBV5-1 and J usage is TRBJ1-6, with unresolved D. The TCR comes from a man aged 30 to 45 in good health and CMV-seronegative. CDR3 protein: CASSTRSANSPLHF. CDR3 sequence (DNA): TGCGCCAGTTCGACGAGGTCGGCCAATTCACCCCTCCACTTT.